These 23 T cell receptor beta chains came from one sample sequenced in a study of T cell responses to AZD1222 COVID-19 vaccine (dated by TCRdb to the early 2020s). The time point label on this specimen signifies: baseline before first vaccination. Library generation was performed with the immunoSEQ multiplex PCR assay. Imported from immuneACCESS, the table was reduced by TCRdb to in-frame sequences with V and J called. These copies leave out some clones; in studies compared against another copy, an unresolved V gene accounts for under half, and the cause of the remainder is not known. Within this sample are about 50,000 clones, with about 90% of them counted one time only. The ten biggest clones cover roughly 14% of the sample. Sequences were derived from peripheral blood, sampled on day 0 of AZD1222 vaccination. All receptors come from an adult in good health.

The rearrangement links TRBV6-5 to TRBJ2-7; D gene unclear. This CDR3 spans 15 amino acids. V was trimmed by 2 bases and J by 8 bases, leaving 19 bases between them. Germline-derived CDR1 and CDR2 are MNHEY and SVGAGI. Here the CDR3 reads CASSYGDTPPLKQYF. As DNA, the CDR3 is TGTGCCAGCAGTTACGGGGATACTCCCCCTCTCAAGCAGTACTTC.

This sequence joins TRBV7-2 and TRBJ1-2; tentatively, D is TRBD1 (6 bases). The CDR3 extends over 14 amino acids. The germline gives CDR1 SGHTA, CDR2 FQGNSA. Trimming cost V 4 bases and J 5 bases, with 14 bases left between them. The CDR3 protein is CASSYRAEGYGYTF. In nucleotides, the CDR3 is TGTGCCAGCAGCTACAGGGCTGAGGGGTATGGCTACACCTTC. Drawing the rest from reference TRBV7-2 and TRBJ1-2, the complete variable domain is GAGVSQSPSNKVTEKGKDVELRCDPISGHTALYWYRQSLGQGLEFLIYFQGNSAPDKSGLPSDRFSAERTGGSVSTLTIQRTQQEDSAVYLCASSYRAEGYGYTFGSGTRLTVV.

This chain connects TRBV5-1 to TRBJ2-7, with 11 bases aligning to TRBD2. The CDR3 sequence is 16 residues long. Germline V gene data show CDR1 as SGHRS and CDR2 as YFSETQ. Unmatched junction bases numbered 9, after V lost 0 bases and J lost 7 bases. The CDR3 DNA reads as TGCGCCAGCAGCTTGGAAGGCACTAGCGGGAGTAGGGAGCAGTACTTC. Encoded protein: CASSLEGTSGSREQYF.

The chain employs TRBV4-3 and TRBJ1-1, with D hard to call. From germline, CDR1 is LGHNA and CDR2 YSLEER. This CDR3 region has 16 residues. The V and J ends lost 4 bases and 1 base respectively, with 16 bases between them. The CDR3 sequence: CASSLHPQAGNTEAFF. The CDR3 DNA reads TGCGCCAGCAGCCTCCACCCCCAGGCGGGGAACACTGAAGCTTTCTTT.

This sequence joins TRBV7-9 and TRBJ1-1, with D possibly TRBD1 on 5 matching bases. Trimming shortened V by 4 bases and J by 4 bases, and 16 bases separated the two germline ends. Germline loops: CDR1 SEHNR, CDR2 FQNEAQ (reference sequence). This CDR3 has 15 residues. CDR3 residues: CASSSRPQGPTEAFF. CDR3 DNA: TGTGCCAGCAGCTCAAGACCCCAGGGCCCCACTGAAGCTTTCTTT.

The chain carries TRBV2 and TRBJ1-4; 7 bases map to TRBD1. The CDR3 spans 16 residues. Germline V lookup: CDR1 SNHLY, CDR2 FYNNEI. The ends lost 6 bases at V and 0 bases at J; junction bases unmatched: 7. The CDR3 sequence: CASRKQGITTNEKLFF. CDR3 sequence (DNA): TGTGCCAGCAGGAAACAGGGGATTACAACTAATGAAAAACTGTTTTTT.

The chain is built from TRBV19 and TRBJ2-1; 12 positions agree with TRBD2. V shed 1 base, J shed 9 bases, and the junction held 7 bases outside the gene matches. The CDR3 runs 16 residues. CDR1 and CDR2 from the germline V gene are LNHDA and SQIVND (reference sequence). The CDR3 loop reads CASSIGLAGGPGEQFF. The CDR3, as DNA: TGTGCCAGTAGTATAGGCCTAGCGGGAGGGCCGGGTGAGCAGTTCTTC.

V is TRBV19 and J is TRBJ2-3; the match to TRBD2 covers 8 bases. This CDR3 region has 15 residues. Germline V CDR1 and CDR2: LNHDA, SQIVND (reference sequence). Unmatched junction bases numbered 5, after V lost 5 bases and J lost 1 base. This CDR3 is CASSSAGVGTDTQYF. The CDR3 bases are TGTGCCAGTAGTTCAGCGGGAGTGGGCACAGATACGCAGTATTTT. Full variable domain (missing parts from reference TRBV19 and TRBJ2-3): DGGITQSPKYLFRKEGQNVTLSCEQNLNHDAMYWYRQDPGQGLRLIYYSQIVNDFQKGDIAEGYSVSREKKESFPLTVTSAQKNPTAFYLCASSSAGVGTDTQYFGPGTRLTVL.

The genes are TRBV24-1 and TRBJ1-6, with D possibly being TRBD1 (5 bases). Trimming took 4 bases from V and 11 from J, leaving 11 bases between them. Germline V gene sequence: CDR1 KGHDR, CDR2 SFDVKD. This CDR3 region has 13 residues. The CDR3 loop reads CATSDRRGAPLHF. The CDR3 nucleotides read TGTGCCACCAGTGACCGGAGGGGTGCACCCCTCCACTTT.

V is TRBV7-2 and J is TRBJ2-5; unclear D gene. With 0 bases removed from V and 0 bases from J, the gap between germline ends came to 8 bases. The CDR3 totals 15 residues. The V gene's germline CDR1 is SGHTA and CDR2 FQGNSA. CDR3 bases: TGTGCCAGCAGCTTAGCGGGAACTAACCAAGAGACCCAGTACTTC. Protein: CASSLAGTNQETQYF.

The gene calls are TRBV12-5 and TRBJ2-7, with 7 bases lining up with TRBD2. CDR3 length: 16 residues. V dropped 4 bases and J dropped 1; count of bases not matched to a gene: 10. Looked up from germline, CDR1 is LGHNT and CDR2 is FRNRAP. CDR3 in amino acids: CASGSAGTTRSYEQYF. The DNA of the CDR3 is TGTGCTAGTGGTTCCGCCGGGACTACTAGGTCCTACGAGCAGTACTTC. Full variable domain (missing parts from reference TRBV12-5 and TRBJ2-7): DARVTQTPRHKVTEMGQEVTMRCQPILGHNTVFWYRQTMMQGLELLAYFRNRAPLDDSGMPKDRFSAEMPDATLATLKIQPSEPRDSAVYFCASGSAGTTRSYEQYFGPGTRLTVT.

This CDR3 is CASSLGGQGRTEAFF. CDR3 sequence (DNA): TGTGCCAGCAGCTTAGGGGGACAGGGGCGAACTGAAGCTTTCTTT. V usage is TRBV7-2 and J usage is TRBJ1-1, with 10 nucleotides matching TRBD1. Germline assignment: CDR1 SGHTA and CDR2 FQGNSA. The ends lost 1 base at V and 5 bases at J; junction bases unmatched: 4. This CDR3 is built from 15 residues.

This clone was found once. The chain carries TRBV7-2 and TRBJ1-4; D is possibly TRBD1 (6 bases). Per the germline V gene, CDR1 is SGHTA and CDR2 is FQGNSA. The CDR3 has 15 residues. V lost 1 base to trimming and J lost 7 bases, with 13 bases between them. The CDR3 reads CASSLGGGGGEKLFF. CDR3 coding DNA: TGTGCCAGCAGCTTAGGCGGGGGCGGTGGTGAAAAACTGTTTTTT. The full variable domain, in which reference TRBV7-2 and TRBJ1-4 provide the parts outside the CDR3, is GAGVSQSPSNKVTEKGKDVELRCDPISGHTALYWYRQSLGQGLEFLIYFQGNSAPDKSGLPSDRFSAERTGGSVSTLTIQRTQQEDSAVYLCASSLGGGGGEKLFFGSGTQLSVL.

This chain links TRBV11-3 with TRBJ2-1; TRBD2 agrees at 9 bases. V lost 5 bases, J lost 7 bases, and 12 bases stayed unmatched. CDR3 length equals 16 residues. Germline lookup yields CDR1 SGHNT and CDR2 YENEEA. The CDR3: CASSRTVAGDKNEQFF. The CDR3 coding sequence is TGTGCCAGCAGCCGTACGGTAGCGGGAGATAAAAATGAGCAGTTCTTC.

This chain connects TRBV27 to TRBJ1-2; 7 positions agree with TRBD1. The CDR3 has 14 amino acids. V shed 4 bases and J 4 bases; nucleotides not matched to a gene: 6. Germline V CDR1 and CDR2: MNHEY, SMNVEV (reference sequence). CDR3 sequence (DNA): TGTGCCAGCAGTTCCAAGACAGGGTCCTATGGCTACACCTTC. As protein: CASSSKTGSYGYTF.

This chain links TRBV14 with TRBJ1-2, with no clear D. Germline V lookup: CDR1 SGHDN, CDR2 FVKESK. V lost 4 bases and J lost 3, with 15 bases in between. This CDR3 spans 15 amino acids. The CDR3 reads CASSRSSGADYGYTF. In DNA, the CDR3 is TGTGCCAGCAGCCGGTCGAGCGGAGCGGACTATGGCTACACCTTC.

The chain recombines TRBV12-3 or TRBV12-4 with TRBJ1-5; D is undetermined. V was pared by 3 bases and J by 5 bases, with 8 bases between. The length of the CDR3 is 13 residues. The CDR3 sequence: CASSFAGDQPQHF. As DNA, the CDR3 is TGTGCCAGCAGTTTCGCAGGAGATCAGCCCCAGCATTTT.

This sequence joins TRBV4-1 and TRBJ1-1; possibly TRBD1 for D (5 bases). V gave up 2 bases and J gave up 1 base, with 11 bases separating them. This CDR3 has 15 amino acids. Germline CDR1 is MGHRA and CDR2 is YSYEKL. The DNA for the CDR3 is TGCGCCAGCAGCCAACCAGGGACGGAGAACACTGAAGCTTTCTTT. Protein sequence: CASSQPGTENTEAFF.

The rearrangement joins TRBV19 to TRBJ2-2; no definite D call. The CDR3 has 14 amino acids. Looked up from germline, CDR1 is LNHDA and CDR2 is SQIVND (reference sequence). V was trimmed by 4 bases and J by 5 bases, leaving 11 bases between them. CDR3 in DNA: TGTGCCAGTAGTACACAACTTGGGACCGGGGAGCTGTTTTTT. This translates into CASSTQLGTGELFF.

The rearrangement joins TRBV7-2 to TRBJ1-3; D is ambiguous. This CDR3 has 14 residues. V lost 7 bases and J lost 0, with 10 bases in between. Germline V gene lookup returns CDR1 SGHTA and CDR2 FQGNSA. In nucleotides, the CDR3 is TGTGCCAGCATCCCTCCGAGCTCTGGAAACACCATATATTTT. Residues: CASIPPSSGNTIYF.

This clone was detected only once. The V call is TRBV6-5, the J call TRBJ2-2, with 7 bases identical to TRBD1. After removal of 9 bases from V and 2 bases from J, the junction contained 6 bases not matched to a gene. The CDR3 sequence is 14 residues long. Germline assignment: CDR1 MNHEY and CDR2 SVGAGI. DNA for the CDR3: TGTGCCAGTACCAGGACAGGAAACACCGGGGAGCTGTTTTTT. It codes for CASTRTGNTGELFF.

CDR3 coding DNA: TGCAGCCCGAGGGCAGTTGTAGGGGCAGAGATTAATTCACCCCTCCACTTT. This codes for CSPRAVVGAEINSPLHF. The chain carries TRBV29-1 and TRBJ1-6; TRBD1 is a possible D gene (5 bases). Germline assignment: CDR1 SQVTM and CDR2 ANQGSEA. The length of the CDR3 is 17 residues. V lost 8 bases, J lost 6 bases, and 26 bases lay in between.

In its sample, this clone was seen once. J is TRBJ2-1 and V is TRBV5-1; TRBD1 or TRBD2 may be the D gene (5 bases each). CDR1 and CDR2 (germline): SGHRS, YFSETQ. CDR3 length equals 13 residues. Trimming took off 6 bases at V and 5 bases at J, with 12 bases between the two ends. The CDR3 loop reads CASTPGQNNEQFF. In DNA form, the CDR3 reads TGCGCCAGCACCCCGGGGCAGAACAATGAGCAGTTCTTC.